The TCR beta chain described here comes from a study of radiation and T cells in renal cell carcinoma. Study-level information: Nephrectomy followed 15 Gy stereotactic body radiation by 4 weeks.

As for this clone: Its antigen is still unknown.

Study-level points and caveats: In blood, top tumor clones expanded by 2 weeks, shrinking by 4.

The repertoire was sequenced with immunoSEQ multiplex PCR; TCRdb's copy has only in-frame clones and lacks some. Among roughly 75,000 clones listed, around 76% were seen once. Time point in this sample: blood 2 weeks post-SBRT. Treatment here: 15 Gy SBRT to primary tumor, nephrectomy 4 weeks later. After SBRT, blood was collected at 2 and 4 weeks, plus baseline. The sample in question was blood, obtained from a patient whose treatment included radiotherapy and nephrectomy. The sequence derives from a man in his sixties with renal cell carcinoma.

CDR3 sequence reads: CASSQGLASSETQYF. The CDR3 DNA is TGTGCCAGCAGCCAAGGACTAGCTAGTTCGGAGACCCAGTACTTC. This sequence joins TRBV7-6 and TRBJ2-5, with 8 bases matching TRBD2. The CDR3 has 15 amino acids. Germline lookup yields CDR1 SGHVS and CDR2 FNYEAQ. V lost 5 bases, J lost 5 bases, and 10 bases stayed unmatched.